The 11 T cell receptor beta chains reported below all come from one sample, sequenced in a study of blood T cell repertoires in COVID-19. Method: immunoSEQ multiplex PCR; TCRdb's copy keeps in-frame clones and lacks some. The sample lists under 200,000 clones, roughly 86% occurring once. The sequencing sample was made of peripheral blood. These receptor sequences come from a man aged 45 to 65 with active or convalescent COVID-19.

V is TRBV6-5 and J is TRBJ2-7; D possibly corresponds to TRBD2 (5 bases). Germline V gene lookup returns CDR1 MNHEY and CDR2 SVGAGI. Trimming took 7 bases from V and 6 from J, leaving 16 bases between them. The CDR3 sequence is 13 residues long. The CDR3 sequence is CASTSRGSGEQYF. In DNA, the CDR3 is TGTGCCAGCACCTCCCGAGGGTCGGGCGAGCAGTACTTC.

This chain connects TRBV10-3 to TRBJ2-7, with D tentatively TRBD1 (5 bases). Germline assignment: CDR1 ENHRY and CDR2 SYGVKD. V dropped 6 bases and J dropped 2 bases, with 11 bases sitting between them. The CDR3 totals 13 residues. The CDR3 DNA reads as TGTGCCATCAGGCTAGACAGCACCTACGAGCAGTACTTC. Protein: CAIRLDSTYEQYF.

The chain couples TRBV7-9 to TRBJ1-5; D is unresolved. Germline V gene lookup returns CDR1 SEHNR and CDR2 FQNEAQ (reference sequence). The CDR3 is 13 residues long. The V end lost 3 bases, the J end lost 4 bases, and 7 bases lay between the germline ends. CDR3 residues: CASSFTDNQPQHF. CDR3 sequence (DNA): TGTGCCAGCAGCTTCACAGATAATCAGCCCCAGCATTTT.

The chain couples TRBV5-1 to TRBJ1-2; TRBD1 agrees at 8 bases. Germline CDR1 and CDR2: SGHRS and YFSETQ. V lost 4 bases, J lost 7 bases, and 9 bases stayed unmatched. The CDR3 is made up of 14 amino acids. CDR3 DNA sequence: TGCGCCAGCAGCCCGGACGTCGACAGGGGTGGCTACACCTTC. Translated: CASSPDVDRGGYTF.

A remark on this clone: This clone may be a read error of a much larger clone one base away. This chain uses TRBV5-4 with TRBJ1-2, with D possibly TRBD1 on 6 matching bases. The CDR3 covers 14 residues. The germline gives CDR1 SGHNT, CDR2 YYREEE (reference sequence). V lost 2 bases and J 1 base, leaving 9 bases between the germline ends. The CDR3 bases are TGTGCCAGCAGCTTTGAGGGGGATAACTATGGCTACACCTTC. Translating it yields CASSFEGDNYGYTF.

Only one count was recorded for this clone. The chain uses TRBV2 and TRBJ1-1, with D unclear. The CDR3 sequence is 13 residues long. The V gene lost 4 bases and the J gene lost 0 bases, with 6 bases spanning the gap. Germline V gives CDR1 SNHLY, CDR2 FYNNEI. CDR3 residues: CASSVKMNTEAFF. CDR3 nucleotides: TGTGCCAGCAGTGTAAAAATGAACACTGAAGCTTTCTTT.

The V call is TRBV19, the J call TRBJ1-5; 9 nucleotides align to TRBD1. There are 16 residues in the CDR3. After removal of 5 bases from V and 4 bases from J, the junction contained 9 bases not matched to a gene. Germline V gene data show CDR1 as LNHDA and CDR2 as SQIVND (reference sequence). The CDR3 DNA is TGTGCCAGTAGTGCCCTGGACAGGGGAGCTAATCAGCCCCAGCATTTT. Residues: CASSALDRGANQPQHF.

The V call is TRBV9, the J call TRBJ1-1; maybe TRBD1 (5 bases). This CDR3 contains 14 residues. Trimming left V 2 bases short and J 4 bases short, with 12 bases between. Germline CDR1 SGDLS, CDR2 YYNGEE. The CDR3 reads CASSVDTGVTEAFF. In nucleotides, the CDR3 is TGTGCCAGCAGCGTGGATACGGGGGTCACTGAAGCTTTCTTT. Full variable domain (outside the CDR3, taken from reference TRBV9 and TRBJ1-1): DSGVTQTPKHLITATGQRVTLRCSPRSGDLSVYWYQQSLDQGLQFLIQYYNGEERAKGNILERFSAQQFPDLHSELNLSSLELGDSALYFCASSVDTGVTEAFFGQGTRLTVV.

CDR3 residues: CASSLIGDEQYF. The DNA for the CDR3 is TGTGCCAGCAGTTTAATAGGGGACGAGCAGTACTTC. The V and J genes are TRBV27 and TRBJ2-7; weak D call: TRBD1 (5 bases). Germline values: CDR1 MNHEY, CDR2 SMNVEV (reference sequence). CDR3 length: 12 amino acids. The V and J ends lost 2 bases and 5 bases respectively, with 7 bases between them.

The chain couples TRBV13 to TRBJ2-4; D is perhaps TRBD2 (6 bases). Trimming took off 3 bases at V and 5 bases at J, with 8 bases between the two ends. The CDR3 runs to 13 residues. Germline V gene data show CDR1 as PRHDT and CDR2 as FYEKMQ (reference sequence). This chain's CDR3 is CASSFIAENIQYF. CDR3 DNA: TGTGCCAGCAGCTTTATAGCGGAAAACATTCAGTACTTC.

CDR3 DNA: TGTGCCACCAATAGGGGCGGGGGCAGTTCGAGGGATACGCAGTATTTT. Translation gives CATNRGGGSSRDTQYF. The chain combines TRBV15 with TRBJ2-3, with D tentatively TRBD2 (7 bases). Germline V gene sequence: CDR1 LNHNV, CDR2 YYDKDF (reference sequence). This CDR3 region has 16 residues. Between the trimmed V and J ends, which lost 7 bases and 6 bases, there was a span of 23 bases.